The entry below gives a single T cell receptor beta chain sequence along with its context. This record belongs to a study of blood T cell repertoires in COVID-19. The data were produced by immunoSEQ multiplex PCR, yet TCRdb's version contains in-frame clones alone and is incomplete. The table includes about 270,000 clones, around 90% detected once. Germline loops: CDR1 LNHDA, CDR2 SQIVND (reference sequence). Trimming took 1 base from V and 5 from J; bases not matched to a gene: 4. The CDR3 spans 15 residues. The receptor was derived from a man aged 35 to 55 who had been exposed to COVID-19. This chain connects TRBV19 to TRBJ2-7, with TRBD1 matching over 11 bases. Sequenced material: PBMCs or T cells enriched from blood (not recorded which). DNA for the CDR3: TGTGCCAGTAGTATAGGTGGACAGGGGGCTCACGAGCAGTACTTC. Its protein product is CASSIGGQGAHEQYF.